This T cell receptor (beta chain) was sequenced in a study of blood T cell repertoires in COVID-19 (dated by TCRdb to between 2020 and 2021). With regard to the full study: Samples from collaborators originated in the United States, Italy and Spain and spanned both the acute and convalescent phases of COVID-19. The dataset comprised deeply sampled blood TCRbeta repertoires from subjects exposed to, actively infected with, or recovered from COVID-19. Sample metadata almost always included a de-identified subject ID, COVID-19 status, age in years and sex. The prospective study material was composed of cDNA or gDNA derived from T cells, B-cell-depleted T cells, or PBMCs. Where HLA class I and class II types were available, the types were taken from metadata supplied by the sample provider, not from assay-based typing. The repertoires were made available in a free public database intended to serve as a resource for research on the immune response to SARS-CoV-2. Samples came from the ongoing ImmuneRACE study (first 160 participants) plus 1,254 subjects from 6 global collaborators.

TCRbeta CDR3 regions were amplified from genomic DNA using the immunoSEQ Assay, a bias-controlled multiplex PCR. Per the authors' processing: Nucleated cell counts per sample were estimated from amplification of reference gene primers within the assay. To quantify the absolute abundance of each unique TCRbeta CDR3 rearrangement, sequence reads were collapsed and filtered. For each sample, productive Simpson clonality was calculated as the square root of Simpson's diversity index over productive rearrangements. As stored in TCRdb, this immuneACCESS dataset retains in-frame rearrangements with V and J assigned. A fraction of the clones does not appear; measured against another copy, unresolved V genes explain less than half of the discrepancy, and the remainder lacks a known reason. The V and J calls and clone size are taken from that table; D and trimming were inferred from the DNA. The sample records approximately 93,000 clones, less than 85% of which are singletons. 3.9% of the sample is held by the ten biggest clonotypes.

Here is what the overall study found, with its caveats: Clinical and demographic metadata were provided uncurated, with the amount varying by source and participant.

Points on this clone: Its antigen remains undetermined. No base quality information exists; no much larger clone differs at one position.

In Seattle, one collaborating source enrolled patients while the infection was active and tracked those patients longitudinally over the course of disease. Whole blood was collected in K2EDTA tubes by collaborating institutions according to the institutions' own protocols. For TCRbeta analysis, collaborators shipped samples as frozen whole blood, isolated PBMCs, or DNA extracted from either of those sample types. From its cysteine to its phenylalanine, the CDR3 spans 14 amino acids. CDR3 DNA only is kept here, 42 bases in frame from base 1. Clipping removes 2 bases from V and 5 bases from J, with 5 as the unmatched junction base count. The germline V gene provides CDR1 SGHTA and CDR2 FQGNSA.

The V and J genes are TRBV7-2 and TRBJ2-5; the junction holds 7 bases that match TRBD1. The sequence derives from a man aged 70-80 years with COVID-19, enrolled during active disease. The sequenced material came from peripheral blood. Here is the DNA: TGTGCCAGCAGCTTACAGGGGGTGGGGGAGACCCAGTACTTC. Its protein product is CASSLQGVGETQYF.